One and the same sample provided the 24 T cell receptor beta chains below, sequenced in a study of T cells in tumors after PD-1 blockade. Sequenced by immunoSEQ multiplex PCR; TCRdb stores in-frame clones only, minus some. The sample has roughly 50,000 clones; over 70% are singletons. Here the sequenced sample was PBMCs, taken before anti-PD-1 treatment. These receptor sequences come from a human donor with basal cell carcinoma.

The chain is built from TRBV25-1 and TRBJ1-2; TRBD1 aligns across 7 bases. Germline loops: CDR1 MGHDK, CDR2 SYGVNS. V trimming: 0 bases; J trimming: 6 bases; junction bases outside the gene matches: 1. The CDR3 loop spans 13 amino acids. The CDR3 here is CASSEYGTDGYTF. CDR3 nucleotide sequence: TGTGCCAGCAGTGAATATGGGACAGATGGCTACACCTTC.

The chain uses TRBV20-1 and TRBJ2-7, with TRBD1 as a possible D gene (5 bases). Trimming stripped 6 bases from V and 5 bases from J, with 11 bases between. Germline V gene data show CDR1 as DFQATT and CDR2 as SNEGSKA (reference sequence). This CDR3 region has 11 residues. This CDR3 is CSAQTADEQYF. The CDR3 DNA sequence: TGCAGTGCCCAGACAGCAGACGAGCAGTACTTC.

This clone was picked up one time. This chain connects TRBV2 to TRBJ1-5; 7 nucleotides line up with TRBD1. The V gene end was trimmed by 0 bases and the J gene end by 4 bases; junction bases not matched to a gene: 9. This CDR3 comprises 17 residues. Per germline, CDR1 SNHLY and CDR2 FYNNEI. In DNA, the CDR3 is TGTGCCAGCAGTGAAGCCCAGACGACAGGGCGAAATCAGCCCCAGCATTTT. Its protein product is CASSEAQTTGRNQPQHF.

This rearrangement joins TRBV3-1 (or the pseudogene TRBV3-2) to TRBJ2-3; 13 bases match TRBD2. V gave up 5 bases and J gave up 2 bases; unmatched junction bases: 4. This CDR3 contains 16 residues. Germline CDR1 LGHDT, CDR2 YNNKEL (reference sequence). CDR3 nucleotide sequence: TGTGCCAGCAGCACCACTAGCGGGGGGGCCACAGATACGCAGTATTTT. Translating gives CASSTTSGGATDTQYF.

The chain uses TRBV3-1 (or the pseudogene TRBV3-2) and TRBJ1-5; D gene ambiguous. This CDR3 has 17 residues. V shed 0 bases and J shed 0 bases, with 12 bases lying between them. The germline V gene encodes CDR1 LGHDT and CDR2 YNNKEL (reference sequence). This CDR3 is CASSQDVVGFSNQPQHF. The CDR3 DNA sequence: TGTGCCAGCAGCCAAGATGTAGTAGGATTTAGCAATCAGCCCCAGCATTTT.

The chain couples TRBV5-6 to TRBJ1-1; D is uncertain. Germline V CDR1 and CDR2: SGHDT, YYEEEE. Trimming left V 1 base short and J 4 bases short, with 14 bases between. The CDR3 covers 15 residues. The CDR3, as DNA: TGTGCCAGCAGCTTGCGATGGTTTGACGCCACTGAAGCTTTCTTT. It encodes CASSLRWFDATEAFF.

The chain carries TRBV5-1 and TRBJ1-3; D call uncertain. This CDR3 comprises 15 residues. Looked up from germline, CDR1 is SGHRS and CDR2 is YFSETQ. V gave up 0 bases and J gave up 0 bases, with 7 bases separating them. CDR3 DNA sequence: TGCGCCAGCAGCTTGGACGGAAGCTCTGGAAACACCATATATTTT. The encoded protein is CASSLDGSSGNTIYF.

The chain employs TRBV4-1 and TRBJ2-7, with TRBD1 matching 7 bases. V trimming: 4 bases; J trimming: 1 base; junction bases outside the gene matches: 10. The CDR3 has 16 residues. CDR1 is MGHRA and CDR2 is YSYEKL in the germline V gene. CDR3 nucleotides: TGCGCCAGCAGCCGACATTCCGGGACAGCATCCTACGAGCAGTACTTC. Amino acid sequence: CASSRHSGTASYEQYF.

The gene calls are TRBV2 and TRBJ2-5, with 8 bases aligning to TRBD1. Gene TRBJ2-7 matches the end of the DNA better, so the J call may be wrong. Germline values: CDR1 SNHLY, CDR2 FYNNEI. CDR3 length equals 15 residues. Here the CDR3 reads CASRGSLDRGYEQYF. The CDR3 DNA reads TGTGCCAGCAGGGGGTCCCTAGACAGGGGCTACGAGCAGTACTTC.

The rearrangement uses TRBV28 and TRBJ2-3, with 10 bases lining up with TRBD2. V gave up 7 bases and J gave up 4 bases; unmatched junction bases: 14. CDR1 is MDHEN, CDR2 SYDVKM, per germline. The CDR3 has 17 residues. CDR3 DNA: TGTGCCAGCAAAGTCGGAGACAGCGGGGGGGCGGCAGATACGCAGTATTTT. Amino acids: CASKVGDSGGAADTQYF.

The chain combines TRBV7-2 with TRBJ2-7; 10 positions match TRBD2. Germline CDR1 is SGHTA and CDR2 is FQGNSA. The J segment lost 5 bases and the V segment lost 1 base, leaving 8 bases of the junction unmatched. CDR3 length: 16 amino acids. The CDR3 sequence: CASSLVAGGGKNEQYF. Written as DNA, the CDR3 is TGTGCCAGCAGCTTAGTAGCGGGGGGTGGAAAAAACGAGCAGTACTTC.

The genes are TRBV5-1 and TRBJ2-5; 7 bases align to TRBD1. With V trimmed by 3 bases and J by 3 bases, 2 bases remained unmatched. The germline CDR1 and CDR2 sequences are SGHRS and YFSETQ. This CDR3 region has 13 residues. DNA for the CDR3: TGCGCCAGCAGCTCCGGGACAGAAGAGACCCAGTACTTC. The encoded protein is CASSSGTEETQYF.

This clone was seen more than once but under ten times. V is TRBV2 and J is TRBJ2-2; D is perhaps TRBD2 (5 bases). CDR3 length: 14 residues. Trimming took 10 bases from V and 5 from J, leaving 17 bases between them. CDR1 is SNHLY and CDR2 is FYNNEI in the germline V gene. CDR3 region: CAIISEGGTGELFF. The DNA of the CDR3 is TGTGCCATCATCTCCGAGGGTGGAACCGGGGAGCTGTTTTTT.

V is TRBV5-6 and J is TRBJ1-4; the D is unclear. The CDR3 is 14 amino acids. Germline assignment: CDR1 SGHDT and CDR2 YYEEEE. V was clipped by 0 bases and J by 5 bases, with 8 bases between them. The CDR3 sequence is CASSLEAENEKLFF. CDR3 coding DNA: TGTGCCAGCAGCTTGGAGGCAGAGAATGAAAAACTGTTTTTT.

The gene calls are TRBV3-1 (or the pseudogene TRBV3-2) and TRBJ1-5; no clear D gene. V lost 1 base and J 6 bases, leaving 7 bases between the germline ends. This CDR3 is 13 amino acids long. Germline V gene sequence: CDR1 LGHDT, CDR2 YNNKEL (reference sequence). The CDR3 DNA reads as TGTGCCAGCAGCCAAGGGGTTCTTCAGCCCCAGCATTTT. This codes for CASSQGVLQPQHF.

Here the CDR3 reads CASSGSGAPQETQYF. CDR3 DNA: TGTGCCAGCAGTGGTAGCGGGGCCCCCCAAGAGACCCAGTACTTC. The rearrangement joins TRBV2 to TRBJ2-5; 8 bases are shared with TRBD2. V lost 4 bases to trimming and J lost 1 base; unmatched junction nucleotides: 5. There are 15 residues in the CDR3. Germline V gives CDR1 SNHLY, CDR2 FYNNEI.

The chain uses TRBV27 and TRBJ2-3; D uncertain. The CDR3 is made up of 17 amino acids. V lost 7 bases, J lost 0 bases, and 20 bases lay in between. Looked up from germline, CDR1 is MNHEY and CDR2 is SMNVEV (reference sequence). This chain's CDR3 is CASKSFPPQASTDTQYF. CDR3 in DNA: TGTGCCAGCAAATCCTTCCCCCCGCAGGCTAGCACAGATACGCAGTATTTT.

Only a few counts were recorded for this clone. The chain uses TRBV24-1 and TRBJ2-2, with a tentative D call TRBD1 (6 bases). Trimming shortened V by 5 bases and J by 0 bases, and 9 bases separated the two germline ends. Germline V gene sequence: CDR1 KGHDR, CDR2 SFDVKD. The CDR3 consists of 15 residues. The CDR3 sequence is CATSVTGSNTGELFF. Written as DNA, the CDR3 is TGTGCCACCAGTGTAACAGGGTCGAACACCGGGGAGCTGTTTTTT.

The rearrangement uses TRBV4-1 and TRBJ1-2, with 8 bases fitting TRBD1. The trim removed 8 bases at V and 6 bases at J, leaving 8 bases unmatched. The CDR3 loop spans 13 amino acids. Germline V gives CDR1 MGHRA, CDR2 YSYEKL. The CDR3: CASGQGAANGYTF. CDR3 bases: TGCGCCAGCGGTCAGGGGGCAGCGAATGGCTACACCTTC.

The chain combines TRBV5-1 with TRBJ2-7, with no clear D. The CDR3 has 13 amino acids. Germline CDR1 reads SGHRS; CDR2 reads YFSETQ. The V gene lost 3 bases and the J gene lost 6 bases, with 13 bases spanning the gap. The DNA for the CDR3 is TGCGCCAGCAGCTACGGCGATTGGAGCGAGCAGTACTTC. Encoded protein: CASSYGDWSEQYF.

The chain uses TRBV30 and TRBJ1-5; TRBD1 might be the D (6 bases). The V gene's germline CDR1 is GTSNPN and CDR2 SVGIG (reference sequence). The CDR3 sequence is 15 residues long. Trimming took 0 bases from V and 5 from J, leaving 14 bases between them. The CDR3 region has the DNA TGTGCCTGGAGTGTACCGGCAGGGGTCCATCAGCCCCAGCATTTT. Its translation: CAWSVPAGVHQPQHF.

The genes are TRBV19 and TRBJ2-5; the match to TRBD2 covers 9 bases. Germline loops: CDR1 LNHDA, CDR2 SQIVND (reference sequence). Trimming removed 7 bases from V and 1 base from J; junction bases left unmatched: 10. The CDR3 spans 16 residues. The CDR3 region is CASKGSQRGAQETQYF. For the CDR3, the DNA is TGTGCCAGTAAAGGGTCTCAGCGGGGGGCCCAAGAGACCCAGTACTTC.

The V gene is TRBV10-3, the J gene TRBJ2-1; D may be TRBD1 or TRBD2 (6 bases each). CDR3 length: 14 residues. V was cut by 0 bases and J by 6 bases, with 9 bases left in between. Germline V gene data show CDR1 as ENHRY and CDR2 as SYGVKD. The CDR3 sequence: CAISESQGGNEQFF. In nucleotides, the CDR3 is TGTGCCATCAGTGAGTCACAGGGAGGCAATGAGCAGTTCTTC.

This chain joins TRBV2 and TRBJ1-2; D is possibly TRBD1 (6 bases). V lost 3 bases and J lost 8, with 16 bases in between. The V gene's germline CDR1 is SNHLY and CDR2 FYNNEI. The CDR3 has 14 amino acids. The CDR3 loop reads CASSDWRGGGGYTF. The CDR3 nucleotides are TGTGCCAGCAGTGACTGGAGGGGGGGCGGGGGCTACACCTTC. Full variable domain (missing parts from reference TRBV2 and TRBJ1-2): EPEVTQTPSHQVTQMGQEVILRCVPISNHLYFYWYRQILGQKVEFLVSFYNNEISEKSEIFDDQFSVERPDGSNFTLKIRSTKLEDSAMYFCASSDWRGGGGYTFGSGTRLTVV.